This note documents a single T cell receptor (beta chain) sequence. The antigen is undetermined. The record originates from a study of tumor and adjacent non-tumor tissue in lung cancer. TCRbeta libraries were built with three rounds of nested PCR, modified from ARM-PCR. Each CDR3 protein gets one entry after TCRdb re-called the multiplex PCR reads with MiXCR. The sample lists more than 75,000 distinct CDR3 sequences, around 85% occurring once. Study results and caveats: Compared with tumor, normal lung showed significantly lower TCR diversity. Higher tumor TCR diversity was associated with shorter survival.

The template was RNA from unsorted bulk tissue. Chemotherapy-naive patients with new lung cancer underwent thoracic surgery in China, August–late 2014. The sequence was collected from a woman aged 50 to 60 with non-small cell lung cancer. The source material was lung tumor tissue.

The CDR3 coding sequence is TGTGCCAGCAGCTCCCCCCGGAAACAGTACGAGCGATACTTC. This sequence encodes CASSSPRKQYERYF. The chain links TRBV11-2 to TRBJ2-7; D is unresolved. The germline V gene encodes CDR1 SGHAT and CDR2 FQNNGV. Trimming took off 4 bases at V and 13 bases at J, with 23 bases between the two ends. This CDR3 contains 14 residues.